Below are 6 T cell receptor beta chains sequenced from a single sample in a study of response to subunit inactivated influenza vaccine (dated by TCRdb to the late 2010s). Libraries came from RT-PCR. The run used an Illumina HiSeq 2500. The public sequencing data were trimmed at Q25 with fastp and processed into clonotypes with MiXCR by TCRdb, which kept only in-frame beta chains. Merged by CDR3 protein, the rows form single entries marked with the most common genes and DNA. This sample is represented by approximately 520,000 distinct CDR3 sequences; more than 15% of them were singletons. Approximately 3% of the sample belongs to the ten largest clones. Source: CD4+ T cells sorted from PBMCs, taken roughly 24 months after vaccination. These receptors came from a man aged 50 to 69 who received an inactivated influenza vaccine. Donor details come from another sample of the same person, matched by shared clones.

There are a few counts of this clonotype. The chain combines TRBV25-1 with TRBJ2-2; no firm D call. Germline V lookup: CDR1 MGHDK, CDR2 SYGVNS. This CDR3 spans 13 amino acids. The ends were cut back, 1 base at V and 5 bases at J, with 5 bases in the middle. CDR3 sequence (DNA): TGTGCCAGCAGTGAATGGCAGACCGGGGAGCTGTTTTTT. Protein sequence: CASSEWQTGELFF. Full variable domain (missing parts from reference TRBV25-1 and TRBJ2-2): EADIYQTPRYLVIGTGKKITLECSQTMGHDKMYWYQQDPGMELHLIHYSYGVNSTEKGDLSSESTVSRIRTEHFPLTLESARPSHTSQYLCASSEWQTGELFFGEGSRLTVL.

A few counts support this clonotype. This sequence joins TRBV5-4 and TRBJ1-1; D may be TRBD1 (5 bases). CDR1 and CDR2 from the germline V gene are SGHNT and YYREEE (reference sequence). The CDR3 sequence is 15 residues long. V was pared by 0 bases and J by 0 bases, with 9 bases between. The CDR3 spells CASSLGRGVNTEAFF. The DNA for the CDR3 is TGTGCCAGCAGCTTGGGACGGGGGGTGAACACTGAAGCTTTCTTT.

This clonotype was detected ten times or more. This sequence joins TRBV2 and TRBJ2-7; 8 nucleotides line up with TRBD1. Unmatched junction bases numbered 9, after V lost 7 bases and J lost 1 base. The CDR3 is 15 amino acids. Germline lookup yields CDR1 SNHLY and CDR2 FYNNEI. In DNA, the CDR3 is TGTGCCAGCAAAACCGGACAGGGAGTTTCCTACGAGCAGTACTTC. Protein: CASKTGQGVSYEQYF.

This clonotype was seen ten or more times. The chain carries TRBV12-3 or TRBV12-4 and TRBJ1-5; the match to TRBD1 covers 9 bases. Trimming at V came to 5 bases and at J to 4 bases, leaving 6 bases not matched to a gene. The CDR3 is 15 amino acids. The CDR3 loop reads CASSQTGGRNQPQHF. CDR3 nucleotide sequence: TGTGCCAGCAGTCAGACAGGGGGAAGGAATCAGCCCCAGCATTTT.

There are a few counts of this clonotype. The chain is built from TRBV6-1 and TRBJ1-1; 9 nucleotides align to TRBD1. V trimming: 5 bases; J trimming: 1 base; junction bases outside the gene matches: 5. CDR3 length equals 15 residues. Germline-derived CDR1 and CDR2 are MNHNS and SASEGT. The CDR3 nucleotides read TGTGCCAGCAGTACACAGGGGGCGTGGAACACTGAAGCTTTCTTT. This gives the protein CASSTQGAWNTEAFF.

The chain joins TRBV20-1 to TRBJ2-1; the match to TRBD2 covers 7 bases. CDR3 length: 12 amino acids. Per the germline V gene, CDR1 is DFQATT and CDR2 is SNEGSKA (reference sequence). V shed 3 bases, J shed 8 bases, and the junction held 4 bases outside the gene matches. CDR3 DNA: TGCAGTGCTAGGACTAGCCAGCATGAGCAGTTCTTC. Translating gives CSARTSQHEQFF.